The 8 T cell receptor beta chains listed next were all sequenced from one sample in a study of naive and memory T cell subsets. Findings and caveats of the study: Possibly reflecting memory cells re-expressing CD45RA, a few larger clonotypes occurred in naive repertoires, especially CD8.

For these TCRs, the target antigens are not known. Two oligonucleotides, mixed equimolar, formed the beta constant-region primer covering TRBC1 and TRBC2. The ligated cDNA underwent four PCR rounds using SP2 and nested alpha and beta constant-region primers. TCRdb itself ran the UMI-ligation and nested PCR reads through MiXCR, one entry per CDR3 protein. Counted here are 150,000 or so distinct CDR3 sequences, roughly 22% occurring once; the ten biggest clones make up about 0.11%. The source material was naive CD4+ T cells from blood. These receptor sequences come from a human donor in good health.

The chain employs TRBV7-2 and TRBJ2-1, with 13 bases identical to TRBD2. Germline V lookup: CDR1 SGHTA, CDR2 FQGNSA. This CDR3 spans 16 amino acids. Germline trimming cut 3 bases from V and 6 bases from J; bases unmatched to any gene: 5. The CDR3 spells CASSLVGLAGANEQFF. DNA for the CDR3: TGTGCCAGCAGCTTGGTCGGACTAGCGGGAGCCAATGAGCAGTTCTTC.

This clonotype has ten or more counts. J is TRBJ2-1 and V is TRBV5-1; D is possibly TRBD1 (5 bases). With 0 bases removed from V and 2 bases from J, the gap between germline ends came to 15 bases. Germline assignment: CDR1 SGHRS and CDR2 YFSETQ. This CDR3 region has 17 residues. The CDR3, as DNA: TGCGCCAGCAGCTTGGTTGGACAAACCCCTCCCTACAATGAGCAGTTCTTC. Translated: CASSLVGQTPPYNEQFF.

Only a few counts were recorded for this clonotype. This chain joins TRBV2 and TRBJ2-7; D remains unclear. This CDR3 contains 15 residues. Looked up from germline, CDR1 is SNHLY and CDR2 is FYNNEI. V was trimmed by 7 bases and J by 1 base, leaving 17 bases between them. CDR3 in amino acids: CASKRSPGVSYEQYF. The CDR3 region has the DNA TGTGCCAGCAAGAGGTCCCCTGGCGTGTCCTACGAGCAGTACTTC.

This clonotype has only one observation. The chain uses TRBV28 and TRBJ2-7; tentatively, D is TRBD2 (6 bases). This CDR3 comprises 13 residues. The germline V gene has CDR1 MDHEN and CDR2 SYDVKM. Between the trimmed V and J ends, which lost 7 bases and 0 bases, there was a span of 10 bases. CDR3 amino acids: CASNGGSSYEQYF. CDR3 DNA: TGTGCCAGCAATGGGGGGAGCTCCTACGAGCAGTACTTC.

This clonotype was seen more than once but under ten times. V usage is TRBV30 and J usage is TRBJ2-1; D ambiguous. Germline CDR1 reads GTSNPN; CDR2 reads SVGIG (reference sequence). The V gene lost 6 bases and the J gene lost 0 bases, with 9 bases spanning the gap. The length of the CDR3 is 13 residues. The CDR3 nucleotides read TGTGCCTGCACCCGCAGCTCCTACAATGAGCAGTTCTTC. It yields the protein CACTRSSYNEQFF.

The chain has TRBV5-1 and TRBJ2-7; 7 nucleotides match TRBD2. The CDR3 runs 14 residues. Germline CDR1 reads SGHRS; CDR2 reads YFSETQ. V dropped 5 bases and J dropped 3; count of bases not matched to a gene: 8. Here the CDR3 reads CASRPSPSGYEQYF. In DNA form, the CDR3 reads TGCGCCAGCAGACCCTCCCCTAGCGGCTACGAGCAGTACTTC.

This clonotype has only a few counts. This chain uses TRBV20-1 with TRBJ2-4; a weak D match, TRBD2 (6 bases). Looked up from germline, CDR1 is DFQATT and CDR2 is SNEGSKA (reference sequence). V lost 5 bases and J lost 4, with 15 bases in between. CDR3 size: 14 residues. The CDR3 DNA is TGCAGTGCTCCGGTTGCGGGAAGAAAAAACATTCAGTACTTC. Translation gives CSAPVAGRKNIQYF.

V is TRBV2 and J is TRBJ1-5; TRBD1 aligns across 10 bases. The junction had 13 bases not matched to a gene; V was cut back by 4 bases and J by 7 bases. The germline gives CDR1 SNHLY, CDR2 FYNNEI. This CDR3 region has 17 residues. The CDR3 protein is CASSAPGQGRAGQPQHF. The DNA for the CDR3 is TGTGCCAGCAGTGCCCCGGGACAGGGGCGCGCCGGGCAGCCCCAGCATTTT.